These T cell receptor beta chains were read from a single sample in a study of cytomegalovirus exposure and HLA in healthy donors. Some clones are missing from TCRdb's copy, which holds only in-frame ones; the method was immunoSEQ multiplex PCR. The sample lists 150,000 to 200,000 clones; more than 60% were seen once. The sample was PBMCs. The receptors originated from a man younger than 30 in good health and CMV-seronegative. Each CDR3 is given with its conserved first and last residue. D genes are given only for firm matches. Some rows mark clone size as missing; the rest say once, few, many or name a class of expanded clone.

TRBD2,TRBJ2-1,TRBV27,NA,CASSLSRVAGDNEQFF,TGTGCCAGCAGTTTAAGTAGAGTAGCGGGGGACAATGAGCAGTTCTTC
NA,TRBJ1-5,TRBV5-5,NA,CASSLEAFSNQPQHF,TGTGCCAGCAGCCTTGAGGCCTTTAGCAATCAGCCCCAGCATTTT
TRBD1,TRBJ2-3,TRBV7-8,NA,CASSRTGATDTQYF,TGTGCCAGCAGCCGGACAGGGGCCACAGATACGCAGTATTTT
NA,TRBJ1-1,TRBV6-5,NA,CASSLGQWNTEAFF,TGTGCCAGCAGCCTCGGACAGTGGAACACTGAAGCTTTCTTT
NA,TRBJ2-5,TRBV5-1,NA,CASSYGAQTQYF,TGCGCCAGCAGTTATGGGGCTCAGACCCAGTACTTC
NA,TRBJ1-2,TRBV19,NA,CASSMTREFCGYTF,TGTGCCAGTAGTATGACCAGGGAATTCTGTGGCTACACCTTC
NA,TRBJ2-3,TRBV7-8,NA,CASSPGLGQSPSTDTQYF,TGTGCCAGCAGCCCGGGCCTTGGACAGAGTCCTAGCACAGATACGCAGTATTTT
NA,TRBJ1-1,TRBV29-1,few,CSGRRGTVNTEAFF,TGCAGCGGCCGTAGGGGTACAGTGAACACTGAAGCTTTCTTT
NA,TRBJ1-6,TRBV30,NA,CAWSRGGRLGSPLHF,TGTGCCTGGTCACGGGGGGGGAGGCTTGGATCACCCCTCCACTTT
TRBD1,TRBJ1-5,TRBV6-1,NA,CASRTGTAYQPQHF,TGTGCCAGCAGGACGGGGACAGCCTATCAGCCCCAGCATTTT
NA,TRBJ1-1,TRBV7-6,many,CASSTQGYTEAFF,TGTGCCAGCAGCACGCAGGGATACACTGAAGCTTTCTTT
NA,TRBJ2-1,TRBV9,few,CASSVAPFNEQFF,TGTGCCAGCAGCGTAGCTCCGTTCAATGAGCAGTTCTTC
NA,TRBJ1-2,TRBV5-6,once,CASSPAGAGNYGYTF,TGTGCCAGCAGCCCGGCGGGTGCGGGGAACTATGGCTACACCTTC
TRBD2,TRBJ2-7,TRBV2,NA,CASSPTLAGKRHEQYF,TGTGCCAGCAGCCCAACCCTAGCGGGAAAAAGGCACGAGCAGTACTTC
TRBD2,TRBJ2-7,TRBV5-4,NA,CASSSGLAGGWQYF,TGTGCCAGCAGCTCGGGACTAGCGGGAGGTTGGCAGTACTTC
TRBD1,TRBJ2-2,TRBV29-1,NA,CSVESRGTPGELFF,TGCAGCGTTGAAAGCAGGGGGACGCCCGGGGAGCTGTTTTTT
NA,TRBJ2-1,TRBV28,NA,CASSPSALAVSSYNEQFF,TGTGCCAGCAGCCCAAGCGCTCTCGCTGTTAGCTCCTACAATGAGCAGTTCTTC
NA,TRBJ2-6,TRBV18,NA,CASSPWLGPGAGGANVLTF,TGTGCCAGCTCACCATGGTTGGGCCCAGGGGCAGGTGGGGCCAACGTCCTGACTTTC
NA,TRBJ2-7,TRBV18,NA,CASSPVGQSNYEQYF,TGTGCCAGCTCACCGGTTGGGCAGAGTAACTACGAGCAGTACTTC
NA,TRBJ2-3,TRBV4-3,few,CASSQFRADTQYF,TGCGCCAGCAGCCAATTCAGGGCAGATACGCAGTATTTT
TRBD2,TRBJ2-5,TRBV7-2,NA,CASSPSGGEETQYF,TGTGCCAGCAGCCCTAGCGGGGGGGAAGAGACCCAGTACTTC
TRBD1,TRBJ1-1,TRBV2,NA,CASSPLQGSTEAFF,TGTGCCAGCAGTCCTCTACAGGGGAGCACTGAAGCTTTCTTT
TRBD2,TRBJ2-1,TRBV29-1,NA,CSVEGGTSGSSSSYNEQFF,TGCAGCGTTGAAGGGGGGACTAGCGGGAGTTCAAGCTCCTACAATGAGCAGTTCTTC
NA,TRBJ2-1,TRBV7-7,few,CASSLGRGVNEQFF,TGTGCTAGCAGCTTAGGGCGCGGGGTCAATGAGCAGTTCTTC
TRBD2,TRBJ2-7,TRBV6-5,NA,CVSRLAGGYEQYF,TGTGTCAGCAGACTAGCGGGGGGATACGAGCAGTACTTC